This T cell receptor (beta chain) was profiled in a study of vaccination and CD4 T cells after COVID-19. Study at large: Post-COVID sampling occurred a median around 100 days after diagnosis (range 35 to 161). Overall study results and limits: In convalescent patients, a median around 89% of reactive clones appeared only post-vaccination.

Trimming removed 3 bases from V and 3 bases from J, with 9 bases in between. The CDR3 is made up of 15 amino acids. Germline lookup yields CDR1 SGHTA and CDR2 FQGNSA. Sequencing of cultured CD4+ T cell DNA used the Oncomine TCR Beta short-read assay. TCRdb reanalysed the PCR reads using MiXCR and keeps one entry per CDR3 protein. The sample contains 15,000 or so distinct CDR3 sequences, roughly 46% of which appear only once. Indicated treatment: roughly 10-day PBMC culture with coronavirus spike peptide pools or control peptides (ViraFEST assay). This clonotype appeared a few times. As yet, its antigen is unknown.

Sequenced material: CD4+ T cells from blood, cultured in vitro. This chain joins TRBV7-2 and TRBJ2-6; TRBD2 is a possible D gene (5 bases). The TCR was taken from a human donor who had recovered from COVID-19. The CDR3 here is CASSLRAGGANVLTF. CDR3 in DNA: TGTGCCAGCAGCTTGAGGGCCGGTGGGGCCAACGTCCTGACTTTC.